This TCR beta chain is drawn from a study of OX40 agonist ivuxolimab in advanced cancers. For the wider study: The costimulatory receptor OX40 (CD134) was targeted by ivuxolimab, a fully human IgG2 agonistic monoclonal antibody. Of the approximately 50 dose-escalation patients, hepatocellular carcinoma was present in around 20, melanoma in around 15, renal cell carcinoma in 9 and head and neck cancer in 9. The monotherapy dose-escalation portion (N ≈ 52 patients) of the phase I ivuxolimab trial is reported in the paper. Patients were allowed to have had prior anti-PD-1, anti-PD-L1 or anti-CTLA-4 therapy, and 30% to 50% of the dose-escalation patients had previously received checkpoint inhibitors. Intravenous ivuxolimab was administered to patients every 2 weeks at six dose levels: 0.01, 0.1, 0.3, 1.5, 3 and 10 mg/kg. The dose-escalation cohort was approximately 83% male with a mean age of approximately 60 years, ranging from roughly 20 to 80. Partial responses occurred in three dose-escalation patients, of whom one had hepatocellular carcinoma and two had cutaneous melanoma. The purpose of peripheral TCRbeta sequencing was to test whether ivuxolimab changed TCR sequence diversity and led to clonal T-cell expansion.

Genomic DNA was extracted from sorted cells for sequencing of the TCRbeta CDR3 region. The immunoSEQ Assay was used to sequence the TCRbeta CDR3 regions. TCRdb limited this immuneACCESS table to in-frame rearrangements with V and J called. A share of clones is missing; checked studies link under half to unresolved V genes, and the rest is unexplained. The table for this sample lists roughly 66,000 clones; roughly four fifths of them were counted only once. Roughly 2.4% of the sample comes from the top ten. Patients with a history of autoimmune disease or receiving systemic immunosuppression were excluded from the trial. In every dose cohort, peripheral blood was drawn for TCR sequencing at baseline, cycle 4 day 1, and cycle 7 day 1. Samples came from an open-label, multicenter, first-in-human phase I dose-escalation trial of ivuxolimab. Adults with locally advanced or metastatic melanoma, renal cell carcinoma, hepatocellular carcinoma or head and neck squamous cell carcinoma were enrolled in the trial. Before TCR sequencing, CD4+ T cells and CD8+ T cells were sorted from peripheral blood as separate populations.

The paper as a whole reports these results and caveats: In partial responders in the 0.1-3.0 mg/kg groups, normalized peripheral clonal expansion was found to be among the lowest, especially among CD8+ T cells. The antigen specificity of the clonally expanded peripheral T cells was not determined. On average, CD8+ T cells showed more expanded clones than CD4+ T cells after ivuxolimab. At doses of 0.1 to 3.0 mg/kg, clonal expansion of both CD4+ and CD8+ blood T cells was observed from baseline to week 6. Low levels of normalized T-cell clonal expansion were also shown by some nonresponding patients.

Trimming removed 7 bases from V and 7 bases from J; the gene matches leave 7 bases unexplained. The CDR3 measures 14 amino acids from cysteine to phenylalanine. Of the read, only the CDR3 DNA is kept; its 42 bases are in frame from base 1. Via the germline V gene (reference sequence), CDR1 is SEHNR and CDR2 FQNEAQ. With regard to this clone: Its antigen is not yet known. No base qualities exist here, and no much larger clone lies one base off it.

The sequence is built from TRBV7-9 and TRBJ1-4; 9 of the junction bases match TRBD1. This TCR derives from an adult with an advanced solid tumor such as melanoma, head and neck, liver or kidney cancer. The sequencing here drew on CD4+ or CD8+ T cells sorted from blood, taken in a trial of the OX40 agonist ivuxolimab. The CDR3: CASKTGTGFEKLFF. The DNA reads as follows: TGTGCCAGCAAAACCGGGACAGGGTTTGAAAAACTGTTTTTT.